The entry that follows covers one T cell receptor (beta chain) sequence. Its target is not known. Sample-barcoded 5' priming and a J-beta primer mix drove a second PCR of roughly 6 to 12 cycles. A single record per CDR3 protein comes from TCRdb applying MiXCR to the 5' RACE reads. This sample has roughly 680,000 distinct CDR3 sequences, with approximately 49% found just once. The source of the sample is a study of blood T cells in healthy people across ages. Individuals who donated were healthy Caucasians from Russia aged about 6 to 100. CDR1 is KGHDR, CDR2 SFDVKD, per germline. The length of the CDR3 is 13 residues. V lost 9 bases to trimming and J lost 4 bases; unmatched junction nucleotides: 4. General study results and limits: The lack of PBMC sorting stopped any conclusive naive versus antigen-experienced comparison. In the absence of known donor CMV status, changes in expanded clonotypes were possibly confounded.

The rearrangement joins TRBV24-1 to TRBJ2-1, with 8 bases fitting TRBD2. The specimen sequenced was blood. This TCR came from an older woman in good health. The CDR3: CATQAGAYNEQFF. As DNA, the CDR3 is TGTGCCACCCAAGCGGGAGCATACAATGAGCAGTTCTTC.